Given below is one T cell receptor beta chain in context. Its binding antigen is unknown. No much larger clone exists at a distance of one base, and base qualities are not known. Measured from the cysteine to the phenylalanine, the CDR3 is 12 residues long. The sequence is cut down to CDR3 DNA, 36 bases in frame from base 1. The germline V gene supplies CDR1 KGHDR and CDR2 SFDVKD. Trimming at the junction amounts to 4 bases on V and 9 bases on J, and the germline ends lie 9 bases apart. The data derive from a study of T cell responses to AZD1222 COVID-19 vaccine (dated by TCRdb to about 2021). Context from the whole study: AZD1222 recipients given second doses at about 4 weeks or at about 12 weeks were pooled, since spike-specific TCR depth and breadth were not found to differ between the two schedules. Trial participants were enrolled by age into subgroups of 18-55, 56-69 and 70-plus years, and roughly 150, 30 and 60 TCR-sequenced participants, respectively, were included in these subgroups. A total of about 230 trial participants underwent TCR sequencing, of whom some 210 received two doses of AZD1222 and about 25 received two doses of the MenACWY control vaccine. Summary of the overall study and its limitations: The vaccine-associated CD4 TCRs covered the entire spike protein, and the dominant responses fell in regions 160-218 and 743-854. Participants were mostly white British, with more females than males. The authors suggested clonal diversity may have been underestimated. The 56-69-year group was small, and its depth increase did not reach significance, likely because of low power. Because no day 14 peak-response samples were available, the repertoires could be characterized only after the peak T cell response. Spike-specific TCR breadth and depth rose significantly after two AZD1222 doses compared with day 0 and with MenACWY recipients. Reportedly, close to half of the unique spike-specific TCRs recognized epitopes lying outside the regions that are mutated in the B.1.351 and B.1.1.7 variants. Conclusions about previously exposed vaccinees are limited because only six or seven AZD1222 recipients were SARS-CoV-2 seropositive at baseline.

The CDR3 regions of human TCRbeta chains were analyzed by immunosequencing. Per the original workflow: Repertoire TCRs were matched against a reference library of SARS-CoV-2-specific TCRs generated with the MIRA antigen-specificity platform. Breadth was defined as the fraction of unique TCRs that were SARS-CoV-2-associated, and depth was defined as the fraction of total T cells that were SARS-CoV-2-associated. Using the MIRA data, every spike-specific TCR was mapped to the spike region that the TCR reacted to and assigned to either a CD4 or a CD8 class. Log10-transformed breadth and depth values were compared by one-way ANOVA with Sidak's multiple comparisons tests. The table was pulled from immuneACCESS by TCRdb, which kept in-frame rearrangements only. Such tables lose some clones; where checked, under half of the loss comes from unresolved V genes, and the rest has no known cause. The V and J calls and clone size were taken over from that table, and D and trimming were inferred from the DNA. The table for this sample lists roughly 60,000 clones; 84% of them were counted only once. The ten largest clones add up to roughly 20% of the sample.

According to the study, the label for this sample's time point signals: baseline before first vaccination. Vaccinee samples were obtained from the UK trials COV001 and COV002, which included a single-blind randomized controlled phase 2/3 trial of AZD1222 (ChAdOx1 nCoV-19) in healthy adults. Trial participant PBMC samples were collected at day 0 and day 28 after the second dose for TCRbeta chain sequencing. The chain employs TRBV24-1 and TRBJ2-1, with TRBD2 perhaps the D gene, on 5 matching bases. The material sequenced was peripheral blood, taken on day 0 of AZD1222 vaccination. The clonotype originates from an adult in good health. The nucleotide sequence reads as follows: TGTGCCACCAGTGAACCTAGCAGTGAGCAGTTCTTC. This gives the protein CATSEPSSEQFF.